Given below is one T cell receptor beta chain in context. The CDR3 contains 13 residues. With 5 bases removed from V and 8 bases from J, the gap between germline ends came to 13 bases. The germline V gene encodes CDR1 SGHRS and CDR2 YFSETQ. This sample is part of a study of blood T cell repertoires in COVID-19. Here immunoSEQ multiplex PCR was the method, and the copy in TCRdb shows in-frame clones only, minus some. The sample lists a few hundred thousand clones; nearly 90% were seen once. The sequenced material came from peripheral blood. This TCR came from a man aged 18 to 30 with active or convalescent COVID-19. V and J are TRBV5-1 and TRBJ1-4; TRBD1 is a possible D gene (5 bases). CDR3 in amino acids: CASRGQGGEKLFF. The CDR3 DNA reads as TGCGCCAGCAGGGGGCAGGGAGGGGAAAAACTGTTTTTT.